The 25 T cell receptor beta chains reported below all come from one sample, sequenced in a study of identical twins. TCRdb passed the 5' RACE reads through MiXCR, listing each CDR3 protein once. The table has approximately 700,000 distinct CDR3 sequences, 15% to 20% seen once. These data also featured in a second study, about T cells expressing NK-cell markers.

Sequencing used PBMCs. The receptors shown here come from a woman under 30 in good health.

The chain is built from TRBV27 and TRBJ2-7; 12 bases agree with TRBD1. The CDR3 length is 16 residues. From germline, CDR1 is MNHEY and CDR2 SMNVEV (reference sequence). Unmatched junction bases numbered 9, after V lost 5 bases and J lost 4 bases. The CDR3 sequence: CASSPLGQGAGYEQYF. The CDR3 coding sequence is TGTGCCAGCAGTCCGCTGGGACAGGGGGCGGGGTACGAGCAGTACTTC.

This clonotype has a count of ten or more. The rearrangement uses TRBV27 and TRBJ2-5, with D maybe TRBD2 (6 bases). The ends were cut back, 7 bases at V and 5 bases at J, with 26 bases in the middle. The CDR3 length is 17 residues. Per the germline V gene, CDR1 is MNHEY and CDR2 is SMNVEV (reference sequence). CDR3 DNA sequence: TGTGCCAGCACATTTCCAGGGCCTGGCGGGGTAAATGAGACCCAGTACTTC. Translation gives CASTFPGPGGVNETQYF.

The gene calls are TRBV6-6 and TRBJ1-4; 7 nucleotides line up with TRBD1. There are 13 residues in the CDR3. Germline V CDR1 and CDR2: MNHNY, SVGAGI (reference sequence). With 8 bases clipped from V and 5 bases from J, the junction kept 5 bases outside the gene matches. In nucleotides, the CDR3 is TGTGCCAGCCGACAGGGAAGGAATGAAAAACTGTTTTTT. It translates to CASRQGRNEKLFF.

This clonotype was picked up a small number of times. The chain links TRBV5-1 to TRBJ2-7, with D perhaps assigned TRBD1 or TRBD2 (5 bases each). Germline values: CDR1 SGHRS, CDR2 YFSETQ. CDR3 size: 15 residues. The V end lost 4 bases, the J end lost 2 bases, and 16 bases lay between the germline ends. In DNA, the CDR3 is TGCGCCAGCAGCGCCGGGACGATGGGTACCTACGAGCAGTACTTC. It encodes CASSAGTMGTYEQYF.

A few counts support this clonotype. The V gene is TRBV15, the J gene TRBJ2-3; 11 nucleotides match TRBD1. Per germline, CDR1 LNHNV and CDR2 YYDKDF (reference sequence). The V segment lost 3 bases and the J segment 4 bases; nucleotides outside the gene matches: 6. The CDR3 sequence is 16 residues long. The CDR3 here is CATSRGKGQGADTQYF. The CDR3 coding sequence is TGTGCCACCAGCAGGGGGAAGGGACAGGGGGCAGATACGCAGTATTTT.

CDR3 in DNA: TGTGCCAGCAGGGCTAGCCCATCCTACAATGAGCAGTTCTTC. Its translation: CASRASPSYNEQFF. The rearrangement uses TRBV6-1 and TRBJ2-1; weak D call: TRBD2 (5 bases). Germline V gene lookup returns CDR1 MNHNS and CDR2 SASEGT. The CDR3 spans 14 residues. Trimming left V 6 bases short and J 1 base short, with 10 bases between.

V gene TRBV6-2 or TRBV6-3 combines with J gene TRBJ2-3; D unclear. V lost 7 bases to trimming and J lost 7 bases, with 12 bases between them. The CDR3 totals 12 residues. Germline V gene sequence: CDR1 MNHEY, CDR2 SVGEGT. The CDR3 reads CASTDRRNTQYF. CDR3 DNA: TGTGCCAGCACCGACCGTCGGAATACGCAGTATTTT.

This clonotype showed up just a few times. This chain links TRBV27 with TRBJ1-1, with D tentatively TRBD1 (5 bases). The CDR3 is 11 residues long. V was trimmed by 8 bases and J by 4 bases, leaving 8 bases between them. Germline V gene lookup returns CDR1 MNHEY and CDR2 SMNVEV (reference sequence). The CDR3 DNA reads TGTGCCAGCGGAGGGGTCACTGAAGCTTTCTTT. The encoded protein is CASGGVTEAFF.

In nucleotides, the CDR3 is TGCCGGAGTAGCTCCTACAATGAGCAGTTCTTC. Its translation is CRSSSYNEQFF. This rearrangement joins TRBV29-1 to TRBJ2-1; no clear D. This CDR3 region has 11 residues. The germline V gene has CDR1 SQVTM and CDR2 ANQGSEA.

The chain joins TRBV12-3 or TRBV12-4 to TRBJ2-7; 8 bases match TRBD1. Trimming cost V 6 bases and J 5 bases; bases outside gene matches: 9. The CDR3 runs to 14 residues. The CDR3 region is CASRGQGLGHEQYF. The CDR3, as DNA: TGTGCCAGCAGAGGACAGGGTCTAGGGCACGAGCAGTACTTC.

The genes are TRBV7-2 and TRBJ2-1; D uncertain. CDR1 is SGHTA and CDR2 is FQGNSA in the germline V gene. The CDR3 loop spans 17 amino acids. The V gene lost 5 bases and the J gene lost 0 bases, with 17 bases spanning the gap. The CDR3 is CASSATSIRRSYNEQFF. CDR3 sequence (DNA): TGTGCCAGCAGCGCAACCTCGATAAGACGCTCCTACAATGAGCAGTTCTTC.

The chain uses TRBV20-1 and TRBJ1-5; D gene unclear. This CDR3 is 14 amino acids long. Germline V lookup: CDR1 DFQATT, CDR2 SNEGSKA (reference sequence). With 0 bases removed from V and 0 bases from J, the gap between germline ends came to 6 bases. The DNA of the CDR3 is TGCAGTGCTAGAGAAGCAGGTAGCAATCAGCCCCAGCATTTT. The encoded protein is CSAREAGSNQPQHF.

The CDR3 region is CASSPPDRGLGTEAFF. The DNA for the CDR3 is TGTGCCAGCTCACCACCTGACAGGGGGCTAGGAACTGAAGCTTTCTTT. The chain couples TRBV18 to TRBJ1-1; 10 nucleotides align to TRBD1. With 0 bases clipped from V and 5 bases from J, the junction kept 6 bases outside the gene matches. Germline CDR1 and CDR2: KGHSH and LQKENI. The CDR3 contains 16 residues.

This clonotype has a handful of counts. This sequence joins TRBV14 and TRBJ1-1; 9 bases are a match to TRBD1. CDR3 length equals 14 residues. J lost 5 bases, V lost 4 bases, and 5 bases had no gene match. The germline gives CDR1 SGHDN, CDR2 FVKESK. The CDR3 coding sequence is TGTGCCAGCAGCCGCGGGGGGACAGGGACTGAAGCTTTCTTT. Translation: CASSRGGTGTEAFF.

The CDR3: CASSLLRDQETQYF. The CDR3 DNA follows: TGTGCCAGCAGTTTGTTGAGGGATCAAGAGACCCAGTACTTC. The chain employs TRBV12-3 or TRBV12-4 and TRBJ2-5; the D gene is possibly TRBD2 (5 bases). Trimming stripped 3 bases from V and 2 bases from J, with 10 bases between. The CDR3 extends over 14 amino acids.

CDR3 nucleotide sequence: TGTGCCAGCAGTTACTCGACAGGCGGGCTAGCGGAGCCCTCGGAGCAGTACTTC. It yields the protein CASSYSTGGLAEPSEQYF. The J gene is TRBJ2-7, the V gene TRBV6-5, with D perhaps TRBD2 (7 bases). CDR3 length: 18 amino acids. Germline assignment: CDR1 MNHEY and CDR2 SVGAGI. V was trimmed by 0 bases and J by 7 bases, leaving 25 bases between them.

The rearrangement uses TRBV20-1 and TRBJ2-1; 11 bases map to TRBD2. Germline V gives CDR1 DFQATT, CDR2 SNEGSKA (reference sequence). This CDR3 has 15 residues. With V trimmed by 2 bases and J by 7 bases, 7 bases remained unmatched. The CDR3 spells CSARSGLAGVNEQFF. The CDR3 bases are TGCAGTGCTAGATCCGGACTAGCGGGTGTTAATGAGCAGTTCTTC.

The chain employs TRBV29-1 and TRBJ2-3; D tentatively fits TRBD1 or TRBD2 (5 bases each). This CDR3 contains 13 residues. Germline V gene data show CDR1 as SQVTM and CDR2 as ANQGSEA. Trimming took off 4 bases at V and 6 bases at J, with 14 bases between the two ends. The CDR3 DNA is TGCAGCGTTGGAGATACGGGGCGGGATACGCAGTATTTT. It yields the protein CSVGDTGRDTQYF.

This clonotype appeared many times. Germline and junction disagree at one end, which may indicate a read error. This sequence joins TRBV5-1 and TRBJ2-3; no definite D call. The CDR3 totals 12 residues. Germline assignment: CDR1 SGHRS and CDR2 YFSETQ. The DNA of the CDR3 is TGTGCCAGCAGCTCCGGCACAGATACGCAGTATTTT. Translation: CASSSGTDTQYF.

This clonotype was seen at least ten times. The V call is TRBV20-1, the J call TRBJ2-5; 10 bases agree with TRBD2. The CDR3 is 14 residues long. V lost 2 bases and J lost 4; bases outside the gene matches: 4. CDR1 and CDR2 (germline): DFQATT, SNEGSKA (reference sequence). The DNA of the CDR3 is TGCAGTGCTAGACTAGCGGGGGTCGTAGAGACCCAGTACTTC. Its protein is CSARLAGVVETQYF.

This sequence joins TRBV12-3 or TRBV12-4 and TRBJ2-1; the D gene is possibly TRBD2 (6 bases). CDR3 length: 15 amino acids. Trimming shortened V by 5 bases and J by 3 bases, and 14 bases separated the two germline ends. The CDR3 DNA sequence: TGTGCCAGCAGTCTAAGACTAGGGGACTACAATGAGCAGTTCTTC. Protein product: CASSLRLGDYNEQFF.

This clonotype occurred a few times. The rearrangement joins TRBV20-1 to TRBJ2-1; unclear D gene. This CDR3 region has 14 residues. V lost 5 bases and J lost 3, with 14 bases in between. Looked up from germline, CDR1 is DFQATT and CDR2 is SNEGSKA (reference sequence). CDR3: CSAPRNFGYNEQFF. The CDR3 DNA reads TGCAGTGCTCCAAGGAATTTTGGCTACAATGAGCAGTTCTTC.

This clonotype was counted between two and nine times. V gene TRBV6-1 combines with J gene TRBJ2-3; no reliable D call. V was trimmed by 3 bases and J by 5 bases, leaving 9 bases between them. The CDR3 loop spans 13 amino acids. The V gene's germline CDR1 is MNHNS and CDR2 SASEGT. Here the CDR3 reads CASSEFNVDTQYF. In DNA, the CDR3 is TGTGCCAGCAGTGAGTTCAACGTAGATACGCAGTATTTT.

The chain combines TRBV7-9 with TRBJ1-4; D may be TRBD1 (6 bases). The CDR3 spans 16 residues. Germline V CDR1 and CDR2: SEHNR, FQNEAQ (reference sequence). With 4 bases removed from V and 4 bases from J, the gap between germline ends came to 16 bases. The CDR3 DNA sequence: TGTGCCAGCAGCTCACAACCCGGACAGATTAATGAAAAACTGTTTTTT. This sequence encodes CASSSQPGQINEKLFF.

V and J are TRBV9 and TRBJ2-3; a weak D match, TRBD2 (6 bases). Germline-derived CDR1 and CDR2 are SGDLS and YYNGEE. CDR3 size: 14 residues. Trimming stripped 0 bases from V and 6 bases from J, with 11 bases between. CDR3 loop: CASSVDGSLDTQYF. The CDR3 DNA follows: TGTGCCAGCAGCGTAGACGGGAGTCTGGATACGCAGTATTTT.